Listed below are T cell receptor beta chains from one sample, sequenced in a study of T-cell reconstitution after alpha-beta-depleted transplantation in children. TCRdb ran MiXCR on the PCR reads and lists one entry per CDR3 protein. The sample consists of 200,000 to 250,000 distinct CDR3 sequences, about 11% of them appearing once. The sequencing used PBMCs, collected before TCRalphabeta/CD19-depleted stem cell transplant. Receptors were obtained from a child younger than two with acute myeloid leukemia, due to receive a stem cell transplant. The CDR3 runs from the conserved cysteine through the conserved F or W. D genes are given only for firm matches. Expanded clones are given a class, and other clones once, few, many or no size at all.

j_call: TRBJ2-5; clone_size: -; v_call: TRBV4-3; d_call: TRBD2; cdr3_aa: CASSRTSGRRQETQYF; cdr3_nt: TGCGCCAGCAGTCGGACTAGCGGGAGAAGACAAGAGACCCAGTACTTC
j_call: TRBJ2-1; clone_size: many; v_call: TRBV5-6; d_call: TRBD2; cdr3_aa: CASSFTSGGSYNEQFF; cdr3_nt: TGTGCCAGCAGCTTTACTAGCGGGGGTTCCTACAATGAGCAGTTCTTC
j_call: TRBJ2-1; clone_size: many; v_call: TRBV5-1; d_call: TRBD2; cdr3_aa: CASSPSSGGTSYNEQFF; cdr3_nt: TGCGCCAGCAGCCCCTCTAGCGGGGGTACCTCCTACAATGAGCAGTTCTTC
j_call: TRBJ2-7; clone_size: many; v_call: TRBV5-1; d_call: -; cdr3_aa: CASRGPGYEQYF; cdr3_nt: TGCGCCAGCAGGGGGCCCGGCTACGAGCAGTACTTC
j_call: TRBJ1-4; clone_size: many; v_call: TRBV12-3/TRBV12-4; d_call: -; cdr3_aa: CASSDGLMNEKLFF; cdr3_nt: TGTGCCAGCAGCGACGGATTAATGAATGAAAAACTGTTTTTT
j_call: TRBJ2-3; clone_size: many; v_call: TRBV20-1; d_call: -; cdr3_aa: CSARLASTDTQYF; cdr3_nt: TGCAGTGCTAGATTGGCTAGCACAGATACGCAGTATTTT
j_call: TRBJ2-7; clone_size: many; v_call: TRBV10-3; d_call: -; cdr3_aa: CAISERGWGGEQYF; cdr3_nt: TGTGCCATCAGTGAGCGGGGGTGGGGAGGCGAGCAGTACTTC
j_call: TRBJ1-1; clone_size: many; v_call: TRBV5-1; d_call: TRBD1; cdr3_aa: CASSQQGQGNTEAFF; cdr3_nt: TGCGCCAGCAGCCAGCAGGGACAGGGCAACACTGAAGCTTTCTTT
j_call: TRBJ1-1; clone_size: few; v_call: TRBV12-3/TRBV12-4; d_call: -; cdr3_aa: CASTESTEAFF; cdr3_nt: TGTGCCAGCACCGAAAGCACTGAAGCTTTCTTT
j_call: TRBJ2-2; clone_size: many; v_call: TRBV20-1; d_call: TRBD2; cdr3_aa: CSARTSLNTGELFF; cdr3_nt: TGCAGTGCTAGGACTAGCTTGAACACCGGGGAGCTGTTTTTT
j_call: TRBJ2-1; clone_size: many; v_call: TRBV4-2; d_call: -; cdr3_aa: CASSQESPAYNEQFF; cdr3_nt: TGTGCCAGCAGCCAAGAGAGTCCGGCCTACAATGAGCAGTTCTTC
j_call: TRBJ1-1; clone_size: many; v_call: TRBV6-5; d_call: -; cdr3_aa: CASSYSNRGGTEAFF; cdr3_nt: TGTGCCAGCAGTTACTCGAACCGGGGAGGCACTGAAGCTTTCTTT
j_call: TRBJ1-1; clone_size: many; v_call: TRBV6-5; d_call: TRBD1; cdr3_aa: CASSYSGQGTEAFF; cdr3_nt: TGTGCCAGCAGTTACAGCGGACAGGGCACTGAAGCTTTCTTT
j_call: TRBJ1-5; clone_size: many; v_call: TRBV21-1; d_call: -; cdr3_aa: CASSPCRDLSNQPQHF; cdr3_nt: TGTGCCAGCAGCCCCTGCCGGGACTTAAGCAATCAGCCCCAGCATTTT
j_call: TRBJ1-2; clone_size: many; v_call: TRBV20-1; d_call: -; cdr3_aa: CSSSRGRYGYTF; cdr3_nt: TGCAGTTCGTCAAGGGGAAGATATGGCTACACCTTC
j_call: TRBJ2-1; clone_size: many; v_call: TRBV20-1; d_call: TRBD1; cdr3_aa: CSARDLDRGLIAEQFF; cdr3_nt: TGCAGTGCTAGAGATCTTGACAGGGGGCTTATTGCTGAGCAGTTCTTC
j_call: TRBJ2-1; clone_size: many; v_call: TRBV20-1; d_call: -; cdr3_aa: CSAISSSYNEQFF; cdr3_nt: TGCAGTGCAATTTCGAGCTCCTACAATGAGCAGTTCTTC
j_call: TRBJ1-2; clone_size: many; v_call: TRBV7-2; d_call: -; cdr3_aa: CASSFEWGLASGYTF; cdr3_nt: TGTGCCAGCAGCTTCGAGTGGGGCCTCGCTTCGGGCTACACCTTC
j_call: TRBJ2-1; clone_size: many; v_call: TRBV29-1; d_call: -; cdr3_aa: CSVRDSTPYNEQFF; cdr3_nt: TGCAGCGTCCGCGACAGTACCCCCTACAATGAGCAGTTCTTC
j_call: TRBJ1-1; clone_size: many; v_call: TRBV5-5; d_call: TRBD1; cdr3_aa: CASSRWTGTLGAFF; cdr3_nt: TGTGCCAGCAGCAGATGGACAGGGACCTTGGGGGCTTTCTTT
j_call: TRBJ2-3; clone_size: many; v_call: TRBV7-3; d_call: -; cdr3_aa: CASSSQMTDTQYF; cdr3_nt: TGTGCCAGCAGCTCCCAGATGACAGATACGCAGTATTTT
j_call: TRBJ2-1; clone_size: many; v_call: TRBV7-9; d_call: TRBD2; cdr3_aa: CASRRYLAGGYNEQFF; cdr3_nt: TGTGCCAGCAGACGATACCTAGCGGGAGGTTACAATGAGCAGTTCTTC
j_call: TRBJ1-2; clone_size: many; v_call: TRBV12-3/TRBV12-4; d_call: TRBD1; cdr3_aa: CASRFGQATNYGYTF; cdr3_nt: TGTGCCAGCAGATTCGGACAGGCAACTAACTATGGCTACACCTTC
j_call: TRBJ2-7; clone_size: -; v_call: TRBV18; d_call: TRBD2; cdr3_aa: CASSPPASGDNYEQYF; cdr3_nt: TGTGCCAGCTCACCACCGGCTAGCGGGGACAACTACGAGCAGTACTTC
j_call: TRBJ2-7; clone_size: many; v_call: TRBV6-5; d_call: -; cdr3_aa: CASSYSRDFPYEQYF; cdr3_nt: TGTGCCAGCAGTTACTCCCGGGACTTTCCTTACGAGCAGTACTTC
j_call: TRBJ2-7; clone_size: many; v_call: TRBV20-1; d_call: -; cdr3_aa: CSARLWLFGSEQYF; cdr3_nt: TGCAGTGCTAGACTGTGGTTGTTTGGATCCGAGCAGTACTTC
j_call: TRBJ1-5; clone_size: many; v_call: TRBV11-1; d_call: -; cdr3_aa: CASRSLGYKGYSNQPQHF; cdr3_nt: TGTGCCAGCAGAAGCTTAGGATATAAAGGGTATAGCAATCAGCCCCAGCATTTT
j_call: TRBJ2-7; clone_size: many; v_call: TRBV5-1; d_call: -; cdr3_aa: CASSPIEGYEQYF; cdr3_nt: TGCGCCAGCAGTCCCATCGAGGGCTACGAGCAGTACTTC
j_call: TRBJ1-5; clone_size: many; v_call: TRBV5-1; d_call: -; cdr3_aa: CASSPQGVNQPQHF; cdr3_nt: TGCGCCAGCAGCCCGCAGGGTGTTAATCAGCCCCAGCATTTT
j_call: TRBJ2-5; clone_size: many; v_call: TRBV11-2; d_call: -; cdr3_aa: CASSRIPGPETQYF; cdr3_nt: TGTGCCAGCAGTCGCATCCCTGGACCGGAGACCCAGTACTTC
j_call: TRBJ1-4; clone_size: many; v_call: TRBV12-3/TRBV12-4; d_call: -; cdr3_aa: CASSLRGGHGFGKLFF; cdr3_nt: TGTGCCAGCAGTTTAAGAGGGGGACACGGATTTGGAAAACTGTTTTTT
j_call: TRBJ1-2; clone_size: few; v_call: TRBV28; d_call: TRBD1; cdr3_aa: CAILHRGLYGYTF; cdr3_nt: TGTGCCATATTGCACAGGGGCCTCTATGGCTACACCTTC
j_call: TRBJ2-1; clone_size: many; v_call: TRBV29-1; d_call: TRBD1; cdr3_aa: CSVEPPRGGPYNEQFF; cdr3_nt: TGCAGCGTTGAACCCCCCAGAGGGGGCCCCTACAATGAGCAGTTCTTC
j_call: TRBJ1-5; clone_size: many; v_call: TRBV28; d_call: TRBD1; cdr3_aa: CASSSDRQQYSNQPQHF; cdr3_nt: TGTGCCAGCAGTTCGGACAGGCAACAGTATAGCAATCAGCCCCAGCATTTT
j_call: TRBJ2-7; clone_size: many; v_call: TRBV5-6; d_call: TRBD2; cdr3_aa: CASSGRGGTTRVNEQYF; cdr3_nt: TGTGCCAGCAGCGGGCGCGGGGGGACAACGAGGGTCAACGAGCAGTACTTC
j_call: TRBJ2-1; clone_size: many; v_call: TRBV27; d_call: -; cdr3_aa: CASRAGTSSYNEQFF; cdr3_nt: TGTGCCAGCAGAGCCGGGACCAGCTCCTACAATGAGCAGTTCTTC
j_call: TRBJ2-5; clone_size: many; v_call: TRBV5-1; d_call: TRBD2; cdr3_aa: CASRIGTSGSTQETQYF; cdr3_nt: TGCGCCAGCAGGATCGGGACTAGCGGGAGTACCCAAGAGACCCAGTACTTC
j_call: TRBJ2-7; clone_size: many; v_call: TRBV3-1; d_call: TRBD1; cdr3_aa: CASSPRTGAFYEQYF; cdr3_nt: TGTGCCAGCAGCCCGCGGACAGGGGCTTTCTACGAGCAGTACTTC
j_call: TRBJ1-6; clone_size: many; v_call: TRBV25-1; d_call: -; cdr3_aa: CASTQATTPLHF; cdr3_nt: TGTGCCAGCACGCAGGCTACCACACCCCTCCACTTT
j_call: TRBJ2-7; clone_size: -; v_call: TRBV7-2; d_call: TRBD2; cdr3_aa: CASSLVGTSGRYEQYF; cdr3_nt: TGTGCCAGCAGCTTAGTTGGGACTAGCGGGAGGTACGAGCAGTACTTC
j_call: TRBJ1-2; clone_size: many; v_call: TRBV5-4; d_call: TRBD1; cdr3_aa: CASRRDRVAGYTF; cdr3_nt: TGTGCCAGCAGAAGGGACAGGGTGGCTGGCTACACCTTC
j_call: TRBJ2-1; clone_size: few; v_call: TRBV6-6; d_call: -; cdr3_aa: CASSPLREQFF; cdr3_nt: TGTGCCAGCTCCCCTCTAAGAGAGCAGTTCTTC
j_call: TRBJ2-3; clone_size: many; v_call: TRBV7-8; d_call: -; cdr3_aa: CASSVAWETHTQYF; cdr3_nt: TGTGCCAGCAGCGTAGCTTGGGAGACGCATACGCAGTATTTT
j_call: TRBJ2-1; clone_size: few; v_call: TRBV2; d_call: TRBD2; cdr3_aa: CASSEVGLAGPYNEQFF; cdr3_nt: TGTGCCAGCAGTGAAGTGGGACTAGCGGGACCCTACAATGAGCAGTTCTTC
j_call: TRBJ1-1; clone_size: few; v_call: TRBV28; d_call: -; cdr3_aa: CTSFPVSNTEAFF; cdr3_nt: TGTACTAGCTTTCCCGTGTCGAACACTGAAGCTTTCTTT
j_call: TRBJ2-7; clone_size: few; v_call: TRBV20-1; d_call: -; cdr3_aa: CSASPLAKPSYEQYF; cdr3_nt: TGCAGTGCTAGCCCCCTAGCAAAGCCCTCCTACGAGCAGTACTTC
j_call: TRBJ1-5; clone_size: many; v_call: TRBV2; d_call: -; cdr3_aa: CASRQQGNQPQHF; cdr3_nt: TGTGCCAGCAGGCAGCAGGGCAATCAGCCCCAGCATTTT
j_call: TRBJ2-6; clone_size: -; v_call: TRBV5-1; d_call: -; cdr3_aa: CASSPRRSGANVLTF; cdr3_nt: TGCGCCAGCAGCCCCCGGCGGTCTGGGGCCAACGTCCTGACTTTC
j_call: TRBJ1-5; clone_size: -; v_call: TRBV2; d_call: -; cdr3_aa: CASSPTGRNQPQHF; cdr3_nt: TGTGCCAGCAGCCCGACAGGTCGAAATCAGCCCCAGCATTTT
j_call: TRBJ1-1; clone_size: many; v_call: TRBV7-2; d_call: TRBD1; cdr3_aa: CASSFGSSRGANTEAFF; cdr3_nt: TGTGCCAGCAGCTTTGGGAGCAGCAGGGGGGCGAACACTGAAGCTTTCTTT